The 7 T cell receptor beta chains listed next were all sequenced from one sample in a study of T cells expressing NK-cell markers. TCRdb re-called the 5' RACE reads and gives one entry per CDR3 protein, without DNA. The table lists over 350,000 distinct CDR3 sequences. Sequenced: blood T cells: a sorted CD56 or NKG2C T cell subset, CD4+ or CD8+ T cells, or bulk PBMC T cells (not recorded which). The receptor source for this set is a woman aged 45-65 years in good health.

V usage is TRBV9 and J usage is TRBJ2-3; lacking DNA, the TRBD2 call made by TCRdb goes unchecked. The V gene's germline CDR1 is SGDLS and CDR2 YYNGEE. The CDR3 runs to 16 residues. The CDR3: CASSPEGLADLDTQYF.

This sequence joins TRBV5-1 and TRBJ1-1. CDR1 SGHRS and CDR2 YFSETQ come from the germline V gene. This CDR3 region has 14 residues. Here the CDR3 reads CASTPSPLNTEAFF.

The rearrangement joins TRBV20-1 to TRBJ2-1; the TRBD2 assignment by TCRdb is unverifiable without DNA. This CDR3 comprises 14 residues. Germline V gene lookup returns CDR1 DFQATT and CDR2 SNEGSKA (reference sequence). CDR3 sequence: CSAPSSGGTNEQFF.

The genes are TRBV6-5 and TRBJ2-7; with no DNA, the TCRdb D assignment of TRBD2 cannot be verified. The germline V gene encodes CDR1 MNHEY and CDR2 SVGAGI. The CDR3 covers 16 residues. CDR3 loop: CASSFLTSGRAREQYF.

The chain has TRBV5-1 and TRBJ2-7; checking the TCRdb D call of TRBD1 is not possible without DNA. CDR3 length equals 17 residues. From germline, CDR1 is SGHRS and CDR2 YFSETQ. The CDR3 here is CASSLATGGQGLYEQYF.

The CDR3 sequence is CSVRTAGTYEQYF. The chain joins TRBV29-1 to TRBJ2-7; TCRdb reports TRBD1, a call that lacks DNA to check it against. Germline values: CDR1 SQVTM, CDR2 ANQGSEA. The CDR3 length is 13 residues.

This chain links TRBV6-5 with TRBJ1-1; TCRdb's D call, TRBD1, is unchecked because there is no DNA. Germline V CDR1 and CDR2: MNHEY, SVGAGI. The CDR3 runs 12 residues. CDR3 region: CASSYSGGSAFF.